This T cell receptor beta chain was identified in a study of CD8+ T cells in alopecia areata. Overall study results and limits: Lesional scalp displayed greater clonality than normal scalp, most notably in alopecia totalis/universalis.

In each case, RNA was isolated and then reverse transcribed into cDNA as the sequencing template. Assay used: immunoSEQ multiplex PCR; TCRdb lists only in-frame clones, some missing. The sample records more than 110,000 clones, 82% being singletons. As to this clone: Its antigen is currently unknown.

Regarding treatment: oral pan-JAK inhibitor, 5-10 mg twice daily. In germline, CDR1 is MNHEY, CDR2 SMNVEV (reference sequence). The junction had 3 bases not matched to a gene; V was cut back by 5 bases and J by 4 bases. The CDR3 consists of 13 residues. The sample in question was CD8+ T cells sorted from blood, obtained at week 4, from a patient treated with tofacitinib. J is TRBJ2-5 and V is TRBV27, with 8 positions matching TRBD1. The TCR originated in a human donor with alopecia areata. The CDR3, as DNA: TGTGCCAGCAGTCCAACAGGGGGAGAGACCCAGTACTTC. Protein sequence: CASSPTGGETQYF.